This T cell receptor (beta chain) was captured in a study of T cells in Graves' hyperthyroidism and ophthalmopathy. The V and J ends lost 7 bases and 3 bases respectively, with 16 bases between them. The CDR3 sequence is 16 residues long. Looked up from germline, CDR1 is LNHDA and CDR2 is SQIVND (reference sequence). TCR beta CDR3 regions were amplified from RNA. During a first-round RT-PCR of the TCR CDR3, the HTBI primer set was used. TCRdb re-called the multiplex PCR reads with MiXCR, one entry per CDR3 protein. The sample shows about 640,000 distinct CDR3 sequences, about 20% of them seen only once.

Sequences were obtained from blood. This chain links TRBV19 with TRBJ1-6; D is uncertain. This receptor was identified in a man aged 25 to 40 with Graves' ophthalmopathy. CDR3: CASTEGAGFYNSPLHF. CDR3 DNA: TGTGCCAGTACGGAGGGCGCCGGCTTCTATAATTCACCCCTCCACTTT.